A selection of T cell receptor beta chains follows, all from one sample in a study of blood T cell repertoires in COVID-19. Here immunoSEQ multiplex PCR was the method, and the copy in TCRdb shows in-frame clones only, minus some. The table shows about 130,000 clones, with about 88% occurring only once. Specimen: peripheral blood. The receptors were gathered from a woman of 80 years or more with acute or convalescent COVID-19. The CDR3 runs from the conserved cysteine through the conserved F or W. Not all rows give a size; the values are once, few, many and, for expanded clones, a class.

clone_size: .; v_call: TRBV7-6; cdr3_aa: CAGQGLFNYNEQFF
clone_size: .; v_call: TRBV4-1; cdr3_aa: CASSQGTANTGELFF
clone_size: .; v_call: TRBV23-1; cdr3_aa: CASSQGEVHQETQYF
clone_size: .; v_call: TRBV18; cdr3_aa: CASSPSSIYGYTF
clone_size: .; v_call: TRBV5-1; cdr3_aa: CASSLDEAGELFF
clone_size: .; v_call: TRBV4-2; cdr3_aa: CASSPTGTSGGTGTGELFF
clone_size: .; v_call: TRBV24-1; cdr3_aa: CATSDPNPGQGKETQYF
clone_size: .; v_call: TRBV5-1; cdr3_aa: CASSLVGDIYGYTF
clone_size: .; v_call: TRBV18; cdr3_aa: CASSPQRTGRWTGELFF
clone_size: .; v_call: TRBV9; cdr3_aa: CASSVGMVRGARGEAFF
clone_size: .; v_call: TRBV4-1; cdr3_aa: CASSQGTNSYNEQFF
clone_size: .; v_call: TRBV2; cdr3_aa: CASSEGQATNEKLFF
clone_size: .; v_call: TRBV10-1; cdr3_aa: CASSAGQGSTEAFF
clone_size: .; v_call: TRBV7-9; cdr3_aa: CASIGIGGAGNYGYTF
clone_size: .; v_call: TRBV21-1; cdr3_aa: CASSKEGLGRTPPRVETQYF
clone_size: .; v_call: TRBV6-6; cdr3_aa: CASSYEGSRNEKLFF
clone_size: .; v_call: TRBV5-4; cdr3_aa: CASSSGLAGQETQYF
clone_size: .; v_call: TRBV18; cdr3_aa: CASSRTGATNYGYTF
clone_size: .; v_call: TRBV19; cdr3_aa: CASMPGDTDTQYF
clone_size: once; v_call: TRBV19; cdr3_aa: CASSIDRVDTQYF
clone_size: .; v_call: TRBV10-3; cdr3_aa: CAISEGTGASYGYTF
clone_size: .; v_call: TRBV2; cdr3_aa: CASSEARLAGYETQYF
clone_size: once; v_call: TRBV4-1; cdr3_aa: CASSQGGLAGNEQFF
clone_size: .; v_call: TRBV2; cdr3_aa: CASSQSRGLALYEQYF
clone_size: .; v_call: TRBV29-1; cdr3_aa: CSVATGPLNTGELFF
clone_size: once; v_call: TRBV7-2; cdr3_aa: CASSRKGGNQPQHF
clone_size: .; v_call: TRBV5-1; cdr3_aa: CASSLTASGGVYTGELFF
clone_size: .; v_call: TRBV10-3; cdr3_aa: CAISVGGFSEKLFF
clone_size: .; v_call: TRBV7-2; cdr3_aa: CASSLTTRGNQPQHF
clone_size: .; v_call: TRBV5-4; cdr3_aa: CASSLGTGDLLGAFF
clone_size: .; v_call: TRBV5-4; cdr3_aa: CASSFLGGEAFF
clone_size: .; v_call: TRBV5-4; cdr3_aa: CASSKGGYQETQYF